What follows are 27 T cell receptor beta chains derived from one specimen sequenced in a study of T cell repertoires in cytomegalovirus infection. These TCRs are of unknown antigen specificity. MiXCR was run by TCRdb on the reads, yielding one entry per CDR3 protein. Here the sample spans about 130,000 distinct CDR3 sequences, roughly 32% being singletons. The source material was CD8+ T cells from cultured PBMCs, sampled from culture after CMV antigen stimulation. The receptors here all came from a human donor in good health (CMV status not recorded). Some clones in this sample may be carry-over from other donors' samples.

The rearrangement joins TRBV4-1 to TRBJ1-1; D remains ambiguous. CDR1 is MGHRA and CDR2 is YSYEKL in the germline V gene. V lost 5 bases and J lost 1, with 8 bases in between. The CDR3 loop spans 13 amino acids. The CDR3 protein is CASSYAGNTEAFF. In DNA form, the CDR3 reads TGCGCCAGCAGCTACGCGGGGAACACTGAAGCTTTCTTT.

J is TRBJ2-1 and V is TRBV6-8; D call uncertain. Looked up from germline, CDR1 is MNHGY and CDR2 is SAAAGT. The CDR3 has 14 residues. Trimming left V 5 bases short and J 0 bases short, with 8 bases between. In DNA, the CDR3 is TGTGCCAGCAGTGTCGGAGTCTCCTACAATGAGCAGTTCTTC. Translation gives CASSVGVSYNEQFF.

As concerns this clonotype: Being one base from a much bigger clone, this may be a read error. This chain links TRBV6-6 with TRBJ2-7, with D uncertain. CDR1 and CDR2 from the germline V gene are MNHNY and SVGAGI (reference sequence). CDR3 length equals 14 residues. The CDR3 reads CASGYSPLQSEQYF. CDR3 DNA: TGTGCCAGCGGTTACTCGCCCCTCCAGAGCGAGCAGTACTTC.

The CDR3 region has the DNA TGTGCCAGCGGCACAGGGTCTGGAAACACCATATATTTT. Its protein is CASGTGSGNTIYF. The V call is TRBV7-8, the J call TRBJ1-3; maybe TRBD1 (6 bases). This CDR3 is 13 amino acids long. V lost 8 bases, J lost 1 base, and 9 bases lay in between. Germline V gene lookup returns CDR1 SGHVS and CDR2 FQNEAQ.

This sequence joins TRBV4-1 and TRBJ1-2; no clear D. The germline gives CDR1 MGHRA, CDR2 YSYEKL. CDR3 size: 14 residues. Trimming pared 1 base from V and 4 bases from J, leaving 10 bases between. The CDR3 DNA reads TGCGCCAGCAGCCAAGGTGGGGTCTTCTATGGCTACACCTTC. The encoded protein is CASSQGGVFYGYTF.

V is TRBV20-1 and J is TRBJ1-1; TRBD1 matches at 7 bases. V was pared by 4 bases and J by 0 bases, with 2 bases of the junction left unmatched. Germline CDR1 DFQATT, CDR2 SNEGSKA (reference sequence). This CDR3 is built from 13 residues. CDR3 sequence: CSATTGLNTEAFF. CDR3 DNA: TGCAGTGCTACGACAGGGCTGAACACTGAAGCTTTCTTT.

The chain is built from TRBV7-8 and TRBJ2-5; tentative D call: TRBD2 (5 bases). The CDR3 extends over 15 amino acids. Trimming pared 1 base from V and 4 bases from J, leaving 13 bases between. Germline V lookup: CDR1 SGHVS, CDR2 FQNEAQ. The CDR3 region has the DNA TGTGCCAGCAGCTTAGAAGTAGAGAGGGTAGAGACCCAGTACTTC. Amino acids: CASSLEVERVETQYF.

V usage is TRBV27 and J usage is TRBJ2-7; TRBD1 might be the D (6 bases). With 2 bases removed from V and 1 base from J, the gap between germline ends came to 9 bases. This CDR3 has 14 residues. Germline assignment: CDR1 MNHEY and CDR2 SMNVEV (reference sequence). CDR3 in DNA: TGTGCCAGCAGTTTAGCAGACAGGTCCTACGAGCAGTACTTC. Amino acids: CASSLADRSYEQYF.

This clonotype was counted between two and nine times. The rearrangement links TRBV7-2 to TRBJ2-1, with D unresolved. CDR1 and CDR2 (germline): SGHTA, FQGNSA. V lost 5 bases, J lost 0 bases, and 14 bases lay in between. This CDR3 is 16 amino acids long. The CDR3 loop is CASSTLPSGSYNEQFF. The CDR3 region has the DNA TGTGCCAGCAGCACCCTGCCGTCTGGCTCCTACAATGAGCAGTTCTTC.

The gene calls are TRBV9 and TRBJ2-1; possibly TRBD2 for D (6 bases). CDR1 and CDR2 (germline): SGDLS, YYNGEE. The V end lost 3 bases, the J end lost 3 bases, and 13 bases lay between the germline ends. The CDR3 sequence is 15 residues long. Here the CDR3 DNA reads TGTGCCAGCAGCGCCGGTGGGAGGATCTACAATGAGCAGTTCTTC. Protein sequence: CASSAGGRIYNEQFF.

This clonotype has ten or more counts. The V call is TRBV7-2, the J call TRBJ2-7; 13 bases agree with TRBD2. CDR3 length: 16 residues. With 5 bases clipped from V and 7 bases from J, the junction kept 11 bases outside the gene matches. Germline loops: CDR1 SGHTA, CDR2 FQGNSA. The CDR3 is CASSLPGLAGMVEQYF. CDR3 in DNA: TGTGCCAGCAGCCTGCCGGGACTAGCGGGAATGGTAGAGCAGTACTTC.

Many counts were recorded for this clonotype. The junction departs from the called germline gene at one end, perhaps through a read error. The V call is TRBV12-3 or TRBV12-4, the J call TRBJ2-1; 10 bases are a match to TRBD2. The CDR3 consists of 14 residues. CDR3 in amino acids: CASRLAGGYNEQFF. The CDR3 bases are TGTGCCAGCAGATTAGCGGGGGGATACAATGAGCAGTTCTTC.

This clonotype occurred a few times. The chain is built from TRBV12-3 or TRBV12-4 and TRBJ2-7, with a possible D match to TRBD1 (5 bases). The CDR3 is made up of 14 amino acids. Trimming stripped 2 bases from V and 3 bases from J, with 11 bases between. For the CDR3, the DNA is TGTGCCAGCAGTTTACAGGGAAAAGGCTACGAGCAGTACTTC. Translation: CASSLQGKGYEQYF.

This clonotype was picked up a small number of times. J is TRBJ1-3 and V is TRBV7-6; 8 bases are shared with TRBD1. CDR1 is SGHVS and CDR2 is FNYEAQ in the germline V gene. The J segment lost 4 bases and the V segment lost 4 bases, leaving 6 bases of the junction unmatched. CDR3 length: 15 amino acids. The CDR3 DNA sequence: TGTGCCAGCAGCTCAGGGACAGGTCCAGGAAACACCATATATTTT. It yields the protein CASSSGTGPGNTIYF.

This clonotype was seen a handful of times. The chain links TRBV7-9 to TRBJ2-1; D gene ambiguous. The germline gives CDR1 SEHNR, CDR2 FQNEAQ (reference sequence). The CDR3 is made up of 13 amino acids. V shed 3 bases and J shed 8 bases, with 11 bases lying between them. The CDR3, as DNA: TGTGCCAGCAGCTTGCCCGGGTCCGATGAGCAGTTCTTC. It specifies CASSLPGSDEQFF.

This clonotype was observed a few times. This sequence joins TRBV7-8 and TRBJ2-7, with D perhaps being TRBD1 or TRBD2 (5 bases each). Trimming took 5 bases from V and 6 from J, leaving 17 bases between them. The CDR3 is made up of 14 amino acids. The germline CDR1 and CDR2 sequences are SGHVS and FQNEAQ. The CDR3 sequence: CASSPAGTAGEQYF. Here the CDR3 DNA reads TGTGCCAGCAGCCCGGCCGGGACGGCAGGCGAGCAGTACTTC.

In its sample, this clonotype was seen many times. CDR3 coding DNA: TGTGCCAGCAGTTACGAGACTAGCGGGGTTATCACCGGGGAGCTGTTTTTT. It specifies CASSYETSGVITGELFF. J is TRBJ2-2 and V is TRBV6-2 or TRBV6-3; 11 nucleotides agree with TRBD2. The J segment lost 4 bases and the V segment lost 2 bases, leaving 6 bases of the junction unmatched. This CDR3 has 17 residues. Germline lookup yields CDR1 MNHEY and CDR2 SVGEGT.

CDR3 coding DNA: TGCGCCAGCAGCCAGGCCCTCGACACTGAAGCTTTCTTT. The encoded protein is CASSQALDTEAFF. V and J are TRBV4-1 and TRBJ1-1, with D uncertain. Trimming took 3 bases from V and 3 from J, leaving 8 bases between them. From germline, CDR1 is MGHRA and CDR2 YSYEKL. This CDR3 region has 13 residues.

The chain carries TRBV5-1 and TRBJ2-1; D not certain. The length of the CDR3 is 13 residues. Germline V CDR1 and CDR2: SGHRS, YFSETQ. The V end lost 6 bases, the J end lost 5 bases, and 12 bases lay between the germline ends. The CDR3 here is CASTLGVDNEQFF. CDR3 sequence (DNA): TGCGCCAGCACCTTAGGAGTGGACAATGAGCAGTTCTTC.

V gene TRBV9 combines with J gene TRBJ2-3, with TRBD2 identical over 7 bases. The germline CDR1 and CDR2 sequences are SGDLS and YYNGEE. Trimming cost V 0 bases and J 1 base; bases outside gene matches: 2. The CDR3 has 15 amino acids. Written as DNA, the CDR3 is TGTGCCAGCAGCGTAGTAACTAGCGGCACAGATACGCAGTATTTT. Its protein product is CASSVVTSGTDTQYF.

This clonotype has only a few counts. The rearrangement joins TRBV11-2 to TRBJ2-5; TRBD2 agrees at 9 bases. CDR3 length equals 16 residues. Germline-derived CDR1 and CDR2 are SGHAT and FQNNGV. V dropped 4 bases and J dropped 1; count of bases not matched to a gene: 7. The CDR3 DNA follows: TGTGCCAGCAGCTCCCACTCGACTAGCGGCCAAGAGACCCAGTACTTC. This gives the protein CASSSHSTSGQETQYF. Looking up the rest from reference TRBV11-2 and TRBJ2-5 gives the full variable domain: EAGVAQSPRYKIIEKRQSVAFWCNPISGHATLYWYQQILGQGPKLLIQFQNNGVVDDSQLPKDRFSAERLKGVDSTLKIQPAKLEDSAVYLCASSSHSTSGQETQYFGPGTRLLVL.

The V gene is TRBV6-1, the J gene TRBJ2-7; TRBD1 might be the D (6 bases). The germline V gene has CDR1 MNHNS and CDR2 SASEGT. The CDR3 sequence is 16 residues long. Trimming cost V 2 bases and J 2 bases, with 16 bases left between them. The CDR3 coding sequence is TGTGCCAGCAGTGAATGGAGGCAGGGGCCCCCCTACGAGCAGTACTTC. This translates into CASSEWRQGPPYEQYF.

The table lists this clonotype with a few counts. The chain carries TRBV4-1 and TRBJ2-1; no clear D gene. Germline loops: CDR1 MGHRA, CDR2 YSYEKL. The length of the CDR3 is 14 residues. Trimming took off 5 bases at V and 3 bases at J, with 11 bases between the two ends. CDR3 residues: CASSYSLNYNEQFF. The CDR3 nucleotides read TGCGCCAGCAGCTACTCTTTGAACTACAATGAGCAGTTCTTC.

The sample holds a few counts of this clonotype. V is TRBV7-2 and J is TRBJ2-7; D may be TRBD1 (6 bases). The V end was cut by 0 bases, the J end by 3 bases, with 9 bases between. Germline V lookup: CDR1 SGHTA, CDR2 FQGNSA. CDR3 length: 14 amino acids. The CDR3 DNA follows: TGTGCCAGCAGCTTAGCGGGGGCTGGCTACGAGCAGTACTTC. As protein: CASSLAGAGYEQYF.

This clonotype was found a few times. The chain is built from TRBV5-1 and TRBJ2-3, with 8 bases aligning to TRBD1. The length of the CDR3 is 14 residues. V dropped 7 bases and J dropped 5; count of bases not matched to a gene: 9. Germline assignment: CDR1 SGHRS and CDR2 YFSETQ. This CDR3 is CASDAGGAGDTQYF. The CDR3 coding sequence is TGCGCCAGCGACGCAGGGGGCGCGGGAGATACGCAGTATTTT.

The CDR3 sequence is CASSQSNQETQYF. The CDR3 region has the DNA TGTGCCAGCAGTCAGTCGAACCAAGAGACCCAGTACTTC. The V gene is TRBV3-1, the J gene TRBJ2-5; D ambiguous. Trimming cost V 6 bases and J 0 bases, with 8 bases left between them. CDR3 size: 13 residues. Per germline, CDR1 LGHDT and CDR2 YNNKEL (reference sequence).

J is TRBJ1-5 and V is TRBV12-3 or TRBV12-4; D is uncertain. The V and J ends lost 6 bases and 0 bases respectively, with 9 bases between them. The CDR3 has 14 residues. CDR3 nucleotide sequence: TGTGCCAGCAGCTACCCGGGTAGCAATCAGCCCCAGCATTTT. Its translation: CASSYPGSNQPQHF.